What follows are 29 T cell receptor beta chains derived from one specimen sequenced in a study of cytomegalovirus exposure and HLA in healthy donors. 13 Jbeta primers and 60 Vbeta primers were used for the PCR. TCRdb keeps only in-frame clones here, not all; method: immunoSEQ multiplex PCR. The data contain 140,000 or so clones, roughly three fifths of them seen just once; the ten biggest clones take up 6.5%. Sequencing was done on a sample of PBMCs. The source is a woman aged 55-69 years in good health and CMV-seronegative.

This chain links TRBV5-1 with TRBJ2-1; 14 bases are a match to TRBD2. The trim removed 3 bases at V and 8 bases at J, leaving 4 bases unmatched. The CDR3 covers 15 residues. Per the germline V gene, CDR1 is SGHRS and CDR2 is YFSETQ. The CDR3 is CASSWTSGRKDEQFF. The CDR3 nucleotides read TGCGCCAGCAGCTGGACTAGCGGGAGGAAAGATGAGCAGTTCTTC.

V and J are TRBV7-2 and TRBJ2-5; perhaps TRBD1 as D (6 bases). Germline V CDR1 and CDR2: SGHTA, FQGNSA. The V gene lost 4 bases and the J gene lost 2 bases, with 14 bases spanning the gap. The CDR3 is 15 amino acids. The CDR3 DNA sequence: TGTGCCAGCAGCTCCAGACAGGACACTCAAGAGACCCAGTACTTC. This sequence encodes CASSSRQDTQETQYF.

This chain joins TRBV28 and TRBJ1-2, with 9 bases aligning to TRBD1. This CDR3 has 17 residues. In germline, CDR1 is MDHEN, CDR2 SYDVKM. J was trimmed by 0 bases and V by 7 bases; bases with no gene match: 12. The chain's CDR3 is CASISAGTGLSNYGYTF. DNA of the CDR3: TGTGCCAGCATCTCAGCCGGGACAGGGCTCTCTAACTATGGCTACACCTTC.

The CDR3 sequence: CASKGQPNEKLFF. The CDR3 nucleotides read TGTGCCAGCAAGGGACAGCCTAATGAAAAACTGTTTTTT. V usage is TRBV2 and J usage is TRBJ1-4; 7 nucleotides agree with TRBD1. From germline, CDR1 is SNHLY and CDR2 FYNNEI. This CDR3 is 13 amino acids long. Germline trimming cut 7 bases from V and 3 bases from J; bases unmatched to any gene: 2.

This sequence joins TRBV6-1 and TRBJ2-3; 8 nucleotides line up with TRBD2. The CDR3 spans 15 residues. The germline V gene has CDR1 MNHNS and CDR2 SASEGT. Trimming took 6 bases from V and 0 from J; bases not matched to a gene: 5. In DNA form, the CDR3 reads TGTGCCAGCAGCAGACTAGCGCCGAGCACAGATACGCAGTATTTT. It encodes CASSRLAPSTDTQYF.

The rearrangement joins TRBV5-4 to TRBJ1-2; D possibly corresponds to TRBD1 (5 bases). CDR3 size: 15 residues. Germline-derived CDR1 and CDR2 are SGHNT and YYREEE (reference sequence). V dropped 5 bases and J dropped 4 bases, with 18 bases sitting between them. This CDR3 reads CASSNDKGLRYGYTF. DNA of the CDR3: TGTGCCAGCAGTAATGACAAGGGGCTACGCTATGGCTACACCTTC.

This chain links TRBV6-1 with TRBJ1-5, with D perhaps matching TRBD1 (5 bases). The V end was cut by 0 bases, the J end by 9 bases, with 9 bases between. Germline V gene lookup returns CDR1 MNHNS and CDR2 SASEGT. This CDR3 is built from 13 residues. CDR3 in amino acids: CASSEAGVVPQHF. CDR3 sequence (DNA): TGTGCCAGCAGTGAAGCAGGGGTTGTGCCCCAGCATTTT.

This clone was seen a few times. The gene calls are TRBV7-9 and TRBJ2-1; perhaps TRBD2 as D (6 bases). This CDR3 region has 15 residues. Germline assignment: CDR1 SEHNR and CDR2 FQNEAQ (reference sequence). Trimming removed 2 bases from V and 7 bases from J, with 15 bases in between. CDR3 sequence: CASSLPPPGDNEQFF. The CDR3 DNA sequence: TGTGCCAGCAGCTTACCCCCACCGGGGGATAATGAGCAGTTCTTC.

The CDR3 region is CASSLGSGRYEQYF. CDR3 nucleotides: TGTGCCAGCAGCTTAGGTTCAGGGCGGTACGAGCAGTACTTC. V and J are TRBV11-2 and TRBJ2-7; D possibly corresponds to TRBD1 (5 bases). Germline CDR1 SGHAT, CDR2 FQNNGV. The CDR3 runs 14 residues. V lost 1 base and J 4 bases, leaving 11 bases between the germline ends.

This chain connects TRBV27 to TRBJ2-1; TRBD1 is a possible D gene (6 bases). The CDR3 is 14 residues long. V was trimmed by 6 bases and J by 4 bases, leaving 13 bases between them. The V gene's germline CDR1 is MNHEY and CDR2 SMNVEV (reference sequence). Here the CDR3 DNA reads TGTGCCAGCAGCAGGGGATCGAGGTACAATGAGCAGTTCTTC. Its protein product is CASSRGSRYNEQFF.

The chain joins TRBV28 to TRBJ1-2; D is possibly TRBD1 (5 bases). V shed 4 bases and J shed 8 bases, with 14 bases lying between them. This CDR3 has 13 amino acids. Germline-derived CDR1 and CDR2 are MDHEN and SYDVKM. The CDR3 spells CASSYQGFFGYTF. The CDR3 nucleotides read TGTGCCAGCAGTTACCAGGGTTTCTTCGGCTACACCTTC.

The chain combines TRBV19 with TRBJ2-1, with 10 bases that match TRBD2. V dropped 3 bases and J dropped 0; count of bases not matched to a gene: 8. The CDR3 totals 18 residues. Germline-derived CDR1 and CDR2 are LNHDA and SQIVND (reference sequence). CDR3 protein: CASSIRASGGSSYNEQFF. The CDR3 bases are TGTGCCAGTAGTATTAGGGCTAGCGGGGGTAGCTCCTACAATGAGCAGTTCTTC.

The chain uses TRBV5-1 and TRBJ2-2; 9 nucleotides match TRBD2. CDR3 size: 16 residues. The V gene end was trimmed by 0 bases and the J gene end by 7 bases; junction bases not matched to a gene: 7. CDR1 SGHRS and CDR2 YFSETQ come from the germline V gene. In nucleotides, the CDR3 is TGCGCCAGCAGCTTGGTTTCTAGCGGGACGAACGGGGAGCTGTTTTTT. Translation: CASSLVSSGTNGELFF.

This rearrangement joins TRBV11-1 to TRBJ2-7; 9 bases align to TRBD1. V was pared by 5 bases and J by 6 bases, with 8 bases of the junction left unmatched. The V gene's germline CDR1 is SGHAT and CDR2 FQDESV (reference sequence). This CDR3 has 14 residues. The CDR3 nucleotides are TGTGCCAGCAGCCTCGGGACAGGGCCATTCGAGCAGTACTTC. Translated, it gives CASSLGTGPFEQYF.

The chain employs TRBV7-8 and TRBJ1-5; perhaps TRBD1 as D (5 bases). Germline V CDR1 and CDR2: SGHVS, FQNEAQ. The CDR3 length is 15 residues. The germline V and J ends were trimmed by 3 bases and 0 bases, with 9 bases remaining between them. CDR3 protein: CASSLGGPSNQPQHF. For the CDR3, the DNA is TGTGCCAGCAGCTTGGGGGGTCCTAGCAATCAGCCCCAGCATTTT.

The chain's CDR3 is CAISGSGKQFF. The CDR3 DNA follows: TGTGCCATCAGTGGATCCGGGAAGCAGTTCTTC. V usage is TRBV10-3 and J usage is TRBJ2-1; the D gene is possibly TRBD2 (5 bases). The germline V gene encodes CDR1 ENHRY and CDR2 SYGVKD. With 4 bases removed from V and 11 bases from J, the gap between germline ends came to 9 bases. CDR3 size: 11 residues.

The CDR3, as DNA: TGCGCCAGCAGCTTCCGGACTAGCGGGAAGACCCATGAGCAGTTCTTC. Translating gives CASSFRTSGKTHEQFF. The V gene is TRBV5-1, the J gene TRBJ2-1; 12 bases agree with TRBD2. The J segment lost 8 bases and the V segment lost 2 bases, leaving 8 bases of the junction unmatched. Germline V gives CDR1 SGHRS, CDR2 YFSETQ. This CDR3 spans 16 amino acids.

This clone was detected only a few times. This sequence joins TRBV5-4 and TRBJ2-6; 8 nucleotides align to TRBD2. The CDR3 spans 15 residues. From germline, CDR1 is SGHNT and CDR2 YYREEE (reference sequence). V was clipped by 4 bases and J by 2 bases; unmatched bases: 2. This CDR3 reads CASSPGGTGANVLTF. The CDR3 DNA reads TGTGCCAGCAGCCCGGGAGGGACTGGGGCCAACGTCCTGACTTTC. Looking up the rest from reference TRBV5-4 and TRBJ2-6 gives the full variable domain: ETGVTQSPTHLIKTRGQQVTLRCSSQSGHNTVSWYQQALGQGPQFIFQYYREEENGRGNFPPRFSGLQFPNYSSELNVNALELDDSALYLCASSPGGTGANVLTFGAGSRLTVL.

The chain joins TRBV5-1 to TRBJ1-2; 7 nucleotides agree with TRBD1. Germline assignment: CDR1 SGHRS and CDR2 YFSETQ. The CDR3 consists of 14 residues. J lost 2 bases, V lost 3 bases, and 4 bases had no gene match. CDR3 sequence: CASSSLQGNYGYTF. DNA for the CDR3: TGCGCCAGCAGCTCCTTACAGGGGAACTATGGCTACACCTTC.

The chain carries TRBV6-5 and TRBJ1-2; D perhaps matches TRBD1 (5 bases). The ends were cut back, 6 bases at V and 8 bases at J, with 19 bases in the middle. Germline CDR1 MNHEY, CDR2 SVGAGI. This CDR3 region has 14 residues. The CDR3 region has the DNA TGTGCCAGCAGCCGTTTAAGAGCAGGGATCGGCTACACCTTC. Its translation: CASSRLRAGIGYTF.

The J gene is TRBJ2-5, the V gene TRBV6-5, with 7 bases aligning to TRBD1. After removal of 10 bases from V and 4 bases from J, the junction contained 12 bases not matched to a gene. Germline CDR1 reads MNHEY; CDR2 reads SVGAGI. The CDR3 length is 14 residues. The CDR3 spells CATQRGLPRETQYF. The CDR3 coding sequence is TGTGCCACCCAAAGGGGGCTACCCAGAGAGACCCAGTACTTC.

This clone has more than one count but fewer than ten. The rearrangement links TRBV7-2 to TRBJ2-5; TRBD2 might be the D (6 bases). The J call may not be correct, given that the DNA end is closer to TRBJ2-7. Germline assignment: CDR1 SGHTA and CDR2 FQGNSA. This CDR3 is built from 16 residues. The DNA of the CDR3 is TGTGCCAGCAGCTTAGGGGGGGACCCCCTGGGGTACGAGCAGTACTTC. Its translation: CASSLGGDPLGYEQYF.

This clone was seen a handful of times. DNA of the CDR3: TGCGCCAGCAGCGAGGCAGGGGCCGATACGCAGTATTTT. It encodes CASSEAGADTQYF. The chain recombines TRBV5-1 with TRBJ2-3; TRBD1 is a possible D gene (6 bases). This CDR3 is built from 13 residues. Germline V gives CDR1 SGHRS, CDR2 YFSETQ. V shed 4 bases and J shed 6 bases, with 12 bases lying between them.

This chain links TRBV6-1 with TRBJ2-5; 7 bases map to TRBD1. The V and J ends lost 4 bases and 5 bases, in that order; junction bases with no gene match: 13. Germline CDR1 MNHNS, CDR2 SASEGT. The CDR3 has 16 residues. The CDR3: CASSVTGLVRKETQYF. The CDR3 coding sequence is TGTGCCAGCAGTGTGACAGGGTTAGTTAGAAAGGAGACCCAGTACTTC.

The chain couples TRBV19 to TRBJ2-7; TRBD2 agrees at 11 bases. The CDR3 has 15 residues. Germline V lookup: CDR1 LNHDA, CDR2 SQIVND (reference sequence). V gave up 4 bases and J gave up 7 bases; unmatched junction bases: 9. CDR3 amino acids: CASSTLAGGLGEQYF. The CDR3 coding sequence is TGTGCCAGTAGTACCCTAGCGGGGGGCTTAGGGGAGCAGTACTTC.

This clone appeared once. V gene TRBV9 combines with J gene TRBJ2-7, with D possibly being TRBD1 (6 bases). The CDR3 sequence is 15 residues long. Germline CDR1 SGDLS, CDR2 YYNGEE. V lost 3 bases and J 4 bases, leaving 17 bases between the germline ends. CDR3 sequence (DNA): TGTGCCAGCAGCGCCCCCAGGGGCGTAGGGTACGAGCAGTACTTC. Amino acid sequence: CASSAPRGVGYEQYF. Drawing the rest from reference TRBV9 and TRBJ2-7, the complete variable domain is DSGVTQTPKHLITATGQRVTLRCSPRSGDLSVYWYQQSLDQGLQFLIQYYNGEERAKGNILERFSAQQFPDLHSELNLSSLELGDSALYFCASSAPRGVGYEQYFGPGTRLTVT.

This clone was detected a few times. This rearrangement joins TRBV9 to TRBJ2-5; D possibly corresponds to TRBD1 (5 bases). V dropped 4 bases and J dropped 7 bases, with 14 bases sitting between them. Germline V lookup: CDR1 SGDLS, CDR2 YYNGEE. The CDR3 contains 13 residues. The CDR3 reads CASSLGGQGTQYF. The CDR3 bases are TGTGCCAGCAGCCTAGGTGGGCAGGGGACCCAGTACTTC.

Only a few counts were recorded for this clone. V gene TRBV29-1 combines with J gene TRBJ2-7, with 7 bases that match TRBD1. With 3 bases clipped from V and 1 base from J, the junction kept 6 bases outside the gene matches. The germline V gene has CDR1 SQVTM and CDR2 ANQGSEA. The CDR3 is 14 amino acids. The CDR3 here is CSVDSGQNSYEQYF. For the CDR3, the DNA is TGCAGCGTTGACTCGGGACAGAATTCCTACGAGCAGTACTTC.

CDR3 sequence: CASSFGLAADTQYF. CDR3 in DNA: TGTGCCAGCAGCTTTGGACTAGCGGCAGATACGCAGTATTTT. The genes are TRBV5-6 and TRBJ2-3, with 10 positions matching TRBD2. CDR1 and CDR2 (germline): SGHDT, YYEEEE. The length of the CDR3 is 14 residues. V lost 2 bases and J lost 4; bases outside the gene matches: 1.